The 18 T cell receptor beta chains given below trace back to one sample, sequenced in a study of patients and donors after allogeneic stem cell transplantation. TCRdb re-called the RT-PCR reads with MiXCR, one entry per CDR3 protein. The table lists about 200,000 distinct CDR3 sequences, 35% to 45% of them singletons. Sequenced: blood, either unsorted or a sorted T cell fraction (not recorded which). These receptors were collected from a human donor who was either an allogeneic HSCT recipient or a stem cell or donor lymphocyte infusion donor (not recorded which). It is not recorded whose cells these are; they may come from a transplant donor.

The chain employs TRBV3-1 and TRBJ2-7; D gene ambiguous. Per the germline V gene, CDR1 is LGHDT and CDR2 is YNNKEL (reference sequence). Trimming shortened V by 1 base and J by 3 bases, and 10 bases separated the two germline ends. This CDR3 is 14 amino acids long. The DNA for the CDR3 is TGTGCCAGCAGCCAAGGAATCGCAGGCTACGAGCAGTACTTC. It yields the protein CASSQGIAGYEQYF.

This chain connects TRBV29-1 to TRBJ1-6; possible D gene TRBD1, 5 bases. CDR3 length: 15 residues. V lost 5 bases, J lost 8 bases, and 19 bases lay in between. The germline CDR1 and CDR2 sequences are SQVTM and ANQGSEA. The CDR3 nucleotides read TGCAGCGTTCTATCCGGGGACTCCTACGATTCACCCCTCCACTTT. Residues: CSVLSGDSYDSPLHF.

The gene calls are TRBV20-1 and TRBJ1-5, with D perhaps matching TRBD1 (6 bases). Per the germline V gene, CDR1 is DFQATT and CDR2 is SNEGSKA (reference sequence). Trimming took off 4 bases at V and 4 bases at J, with 14 bases between the two ends. This CDR3 has 14 residues. Written as DNA, the CDR3 is TGCAGTGCTACGGACCTGAGGGGGAATCAGCCCCAGCATTTT. Translation gives CSATDLRGNQPQHF.

The chain employs TRBV29-1 and TRBJ1-2; possible D gene TRBD1, 5 bases. V lost 6 bases and J 7 bases, leaving 21 bases between the germline ends. This CDR3 is built from 14 residues. CDR1 is SQVTM and CDR2 is ANQGSEA in the germline V gene. The CDR3 DNA follows: TGCAGCGTCATAAAAAGGGAGGGGTGGTCTGGCTACACCTTC. Protein: CSVIKREGWSGYTF.

The J gene is TRBJ2-7, the V gene TRBV6-2 or TRBV6-3; TRBD1 might be the D (6 bases). The germline V gene has CDR1 MNHEY and CDR2 SVGEGT. The CDR3 is 15 residues long. Trimming took 0 bases from V and 3 from J, leaving 12 bases between them. CDR3 region: CASSYSGQLSYEQYF. The DNA of the CDR3 is TGTGCCAGCAGTTACTCGGGACAACTAAGCTACGAGCAGTACTTC.

The sample holds a few counts of this clonotype. This chain uses TRBV5-8 with TRBJ1-6, with D unresolved. Germline V gene data show CDR1 as SGHTS and CDR2 as YDEGEE. The CDR3 sequence is 15 residues long. V was trimmed by 3 bases and J by 4 bases, leaving 11 bases between them. CDR3 sequence: CASSSRNVYNSPLHF. DNA for the CDR3: TGTGCCAGCAGCTCGAGGAATGTGTATAATTCACCCCTCCACTTT.

V usage is TRBV6-1 and J usage is TRBJ1-1; D gene unclear. The CDR3 contains 13 residues. Per germline, CDR1 MNHNS and CDR2 SASEGT. Trimming pared 6 bases from V and 0 bases from J, leaving 8 bases between. Written as DNA, the CDR3 is TGTGCCAGCAGGGTTTTGATGAACACTGAAGCTTTCTTT. It codes for CASRVLMNTEAFF.

The J gene is TRBJ1-1, the V gene TRBV2; D remains ambiguous. V lost 8 bases, J lost 2 bases, and 9 bases lay in between. The CDR3 length is 12 residues. Germline V gives CDR1 SNHLY, CDR2 FYNNEI. The CDR3 here is CASFRINTEAFF. DNA for the CDR3: TGTGCCAGCTTCAGGATTAACACTGAAGCTTTCTTT.

This rearrangement joins TRBV6-6 to TRBJ2-7; the D gene is possibly TRBD1 (5 bases). CDR3 length equals 13 residues. Trimming removed 2 bases at V and 2 bases at J, with 7 bases between. The V gene's germline CDR1 is MNHNY and CDR2 SVGAGI (reference sequence). In DNA, the CDR3 is TGTGCCAGCAGTTACGACAGAACCTACGAGCAGTACTTC. Its translation: CASSYDRTYEQYF.

V usage is TRBV4-1 and J usage is TRBJ2-5; perhaps TRBD1 as D (6 bases). V lost 8 bases, J lost 8 bases, and 21 bases lay in between. Germline V gene data show CDR1 as MGHRA and CDR2 as YSYEKL. CDR3 length equals 14 residues. The DNA of the CDR3 is TGCGCCAGCGCCCCATGGGGGCTCCCGGATACCCAGTACTTC. Its translation: CASAPWGLPDTQYF.

The gene calls are TRBV12-3 or TRBV12-4 and TRBJ1-2; D unclear. The CDR3 runs 14 residues. Trimming took 3 bases from V and 7 from J, leaving 15 bases between them. The CDR3 coding sequence is TGTGCCAGCAGTTTGGTCCGGCAAGCGGTTGGCTACACCTTC. It specifies CASSLVRQAVGYTF.

This clonotype was counted at least ten times. This sequence joins TRBV6-1 and TRBJ1-1; D is unclear. CDR1 is MNHNS, CDR2 SASEGT, per germline. This CDR3 region has 12 residues. Trimming shortened V by 3 bases and J by 0 bases, and 2 bases separated the two germline ends. CDR3 nucleotide sequence: TGTGCCAGCAGTGAGGTGAACACTGAAGCTTTCTTT. This sequence encodes CASSEVNTEAFF.

This chain links TRBV20-1 with TRBJ2-3, with D hard to call. The V end was cut by 6 bases, the J end by 8 bases, with 12 bases between. There are 11 residues in the CDR3. CDR1 is DFQATT and CDR2 is SNEGSKA in the germline V gene (reference sequence). The CDR3 loop is CSAGWAGTQYF. The CDR3, as DNA: TGCAGTGCCGGGTGGGCTGGTACGCAGTATTTT.

This clonotype was counted a few times. The chain joins TRBV27 to TRBJ2-5; 7 positions match TRBD1. Losses at the gene ends were 2 bases for V and 5 bases for J; bases not matched to a gene: 8. The CDR3 has 15 amino acids. Germline V gene data show CDR1 as MNHEY and CDR2 as SMNVEV (reference sequence). The CDR3 sequence: CASSLLTGVRETQYF. For the CDR3, the DNA is TGTGCCAGCAGTTTACTCACAGGGGTGAGGGAGACCCAGTACTTC.

The gene calls are TRBV28 and TRBJ1-5, with 7 bases aligning to TRBD1. CDR3 length equals 20 residues. The ends lost 3 bases at V and 0 bases at J; junction bases unmatched: 17. Germline CDR1 is MDHEN and CDR2 is SYDVKM. The CDR3 loop is CASSFNWDSVRPYSNQPQHF. CDR3 DNA sequence: TGTGCCAGCAGTTTCAACTGGGACAGCGTACGCCCCTATAGCAATCAGCCCCAGCATTTT.

This chain connects TRBV12-3 or TRBV12-4 to TRBJ2-7; tentatively, D is TRBD1 or TRBD2 (5 bases each). The CDR3 has 14 amino acids. V shed 2 bases and J shed 9 bases, with 17 bases lying between them. The CDR3 is CASSLRGAAGGQYF. The CDR3 DNA follows: TGTGCCAGCAGTTTAAGGGGAGCCGCTGGTGGGCAGTACTTC.

The chain carries TRBV3-1 and TRBJ1-2, with a tentative D call TRBD1 (5 bases). Germline-derived CDR1 and CDR2 are LGHDT and YNNKEL (reference sequence). This CDR3 has 15 amino acids. V lost 3 bases, J lost 7 bases, and 18 bases lay in between. The CDR3 DNA is TGTGCCAGCAGCCAGACCTTGACTGATAGGGGTGGCTACACCTTC. The encoded protein is CASSQTLTDRGGYTF.

This clonotype has just a few counts. This chain joins TRBV9 and TRBJ1-3, with 8 positions matching TRBD1. V was pared by 1 base and J by 4 bases, with 4 bases of the junction left unmatched. Germline CDR1 and CDR2: SGDLS and YYNGEE. There are 15 residues in the CDR3. The CDR3 region has the DNA TGTGCCAGCAGCGTATCCGGACAGGGAGGAAACACCATATATTTT. Protein sequence: CASSVSGQGGNTIYF.